A single sample gave rise to the 25 T cell receptor beta chains below, sequenced in a study of blood T cell repertoires in COVID-19. Libraries were prepared by immunoSEQ multiplex PCR; TCRdb keeps only in-frame clonotypes and omits some of them. Here the sample spans about 240,000 clones, over 75% being singletons. Source material: peripheral blood. These receptors originate from a man aged 25 to 40 who had recovered from COVID-19.

This chain links TRBV28 with TRBJ1-5, with no clear D. Germline lookup yields CDR1 MDHEN and CDR2 SYDVKM. This CDR3 has 12 residues. V lost 10 bases to trimming and J lost 5 bases, with 12 bases between them. CDR3 coding DNA: TGTGCCATTGGGAAGGGAGATCAGCCCCAGCATTTT. Protein product: CAIGKGDQPQHF.

The rearrangement links TRBV6-5 to TRBJ2-7; TRBD1 agrees at 11 bases. V was clipped by 5 bases and J by 4 bases; unmatched bases: 7. This CDR3 has 15 amino acids. Germline CDR1 is MNHEY and CDR2 is SVGAGI. CDR3: CASSRTGTGGYEQYF. In DNA, the CDR3 is TGTGCCAGCAGTAGAACCGGGACAGGGGGATACGAGCAGTACTTC.

This chain connects TRBV18 to TRBJ1-2; TRBD1 might be the D (6 bases). V was clipped by 5 bases and J by 0 bases, with 13 bases between them. Germline CDR1 KGHSH, CDR2 LQKENI. The CDR3 covers 15 residues. The CDR3: CASSAGWGPNYGYTF. As DNA, the CDR3 is TGTGCCAGCTCAGCCGGGTGGGGGCCTAACTATGGCTACACCTTC.

The rearrangement joins TRBV5-3 to TRBJ1-2; 8 bases line up with TRBD1. TRBV5-3 is an ORF, and what it does is uncertain. CDR3 length: 16 residues. V lost 0 bases to trimming and J lost 4 bases; unmatched junction nucleotides: 8. In DNA, the CDR3 is TGTGCCAGAAGCTTGGGGGCAGGGGGCGAGGGCTATGGCTACACCTTC. Protein: CARSLGAGGEGYGYTF.

This clone was seen more than once but under ten times. The V and J genes are TRBV15 and TRBJ1-2; D possibly corresponds to TRBD1 (5 bases). Germline lookup yields CDR1 LNHNV and CDR2 YYDKDF (reference sequence). With 6 bases removed from V and 3 bases from J, the gap between germline ends came to 17 bases. The CDR3 has 15 amino acids. In DNA, the CDR3 is TGTGCCACCAGGAACAGGAACACCCGCGACTATGGCTACACCTTC. It specifies CATRNRNTRDYGYTF.

The V and J genes are TRBV6-5 and TRBJ1-2; D may be TRBD1 (6 bases). Trimming removed 0 bases at V and 9 bases at J, with 14 bases between. The germline V gene encodes CDR1 MNHEY and CDR2 SVGAGI. There are 14 residues in the CDR3. CDR3 sequence (DNA): TGTGCCAGCAGTTACTCCGGACAGTTGAGTAGCTACACCTTC. This translates into CASSYSGQLSSYTF.

This chain joins TRBV12-3 or TRBV12-4 and TRBJ1-2; D is perhaps TRBD1 (5 bases). Trimming took off 7 bases at V and 2 bases at J, with 11 bases between the two ends. The length of the CDR3 is 13 residues. The CDR3 nucleotides read TGTGCCAGCACCCGACAGAAAAACTATGGCTACACCTTC. Translated: CASTRQKNYGYTF.

V gene TRBV15 combines with J gene TRBJ1-5; TRBD1 matches at 8 bases. Germline-derived CDR1 and CDR2 are LNHNV and YYDKDF (reference sequence). The V segment lost 3 bases and the J segment 4 bases; nucleotides outside the gene matches: 8. CDR3 length: 16 residues. This CDR3 reads CATSSQTGAGNQPQHF. The CDR3 bases are TGTGCCACCAGCAGTCAGACAGGGGCCGGAAATCAGCCCCAGCATTTT.

The V and J genes are TRBV5-1 and TRBJ2-7, with 10 bases fitting TRBD2. The CDR3 totals 15 residues. From germline, CDR1 is SGHRS and CDR2 YFSETQ. V shed 1 base and J 0 bases; nucleotides not matched to a gene: 1. CDR3 DNA sequence: TGCGCCAGCAGCTTGACTAGCGGGGACTCCTACGAGCAGTACTTC. It is translated as CASSLTSGDSYEQYF. Full variable domain (missing parts from reference TRBV5-1 and TRBJ2-7): KAGVTQTPRYLIKTRGQQVTLSCSPISGHRSVSWYQQTPGQGLQFLFEYFSETQRNKGNFPGRFSGRQFSNSRSEMNVSTLELGDSALYLCASSLTSGDSYEQYFGPGTRLTVT.

The chain combines TRBV5-1 with TRBJ2-3; TRBD2 agrees at 12 bases. J lost 1 base, V lost 4 bases, and 10 bases had no gene match. The CDR3 has 18 residues. Germline CDR1 is SGHRS and CDR2 is YFSETQ. This CDR3 reads CASSLGVSSGGGTDTQYF. CDR3 in DNA: TGCGCCAGCAGCCTTGGTGTCTCTAGCGGGGGGGGCACAGATACGCAGTATTTT. Filled out from reference TRBV5-1 and TRBJ2-3, the complete variable domain reads KAGVTQTPRYLIKTRGQQVTLSCSPISGHRSVSWYQQTPGQGLQFLFEYFSETQRNKGNFPGRFSGRQFSNSRSEMNVSTLELGDSALYLCASSLGVSSGGGTDTQYFGPGTRLTVL.

This sequence joins TRBV14 and TRBJ1-2; 9 positions agree with TRBD1. Germline assignment: CDR1 SGHDN and CDR2 FVKESK. The CDR3 runs 17 residues. The V segment lost 1 base and the J segment 7 bases; nucleotides outside the gene matches: 13. The CDR3 nucleotides are TGTGCCAGCAGCCAAGCCGGGACAGGGTTGACTATACGTGGCTACACCTTC. Amino acid sequence: CASSQAGTGLTIRGYTF.

This clone was observed a handful of times. Additional DNA sequences in this sample encode the identical CDR3. This chain joins TRBV6-5 and TRBJ2-1; TRBD2 matches at 13 bases. Per the germline V gene, CDR1 is MNHEY and CDR2 is SVGAGI. V lost 6 bases to trimming and J lost 7 bases; unmatched junction nucleotides: 3. CDR3 length equals 14 residues. CDR3 loop: CASRPGLAGNEQFF. The CDR3 DNA is TGTGCCAGCAGGCCGGGACTAGCGGGAAATGAGCAGTTCTTC.

As to this clone: Other DNA sequences in this specimen translate into the identical CDR3. The gene calls are TRBV6-5 and TRBJ1-1, with TRBD1 as a possible D gene (6 bases). Trimming left V 8 bases short and J 0 bases short, with 16 bases between. Germline assignment: CDR1 MNHEY and CDR2 SVGAGI. The length of the CDR3 is 15 residues. The CDR3 DNA reads as TGTGCCAGCTCGTACTCCAGGGGTCTGAACACTGAAGCTTTCTTT. This sequence encodes CASSYSRGLNTEAFF.

This sequence joins TRBV4-1 and TRBJ2-1; 7 nucleotides match TRBD1. Trimming took 0 bases from V and 4 from J; bases not matched to a gene: 12. This CDR3 has 18 amino acids. Germline assignment: CDR1 MGHRA and CDR2 YSYEKL. The CDR3 protein is CASSQDRSRDSAYNEQFF. The CDR3 coding sequence is TGCGCCAGCAGCCAAGATAGAAGCCGGGACAGTGCGTACAATGAGCAGTTCTTC.

This sequence joins TRBV6-4 and TRBJ2-2; possibly TRBD1 for D (6 bases). This CDR3 contains 14 residues. Germline-derived CDR1 and CDR2 are MRHNA and SNTAGT. Trimming shortened V by 6 bases and J by 1 base, and 9 bases separated the two germline ends. For the CDR3, the DNA is TGTGCCAGCAGAGGACAGCGGAACACCGGGGAGCTGTTTTTT. It specifies CASRGQRNTGELFF.

V is TRBV6-5 and J is TRBJ2-3; the D gene is possibly TRBD1 (5 bases). In germline, CDR1 is MNHEY, CDR2 SVGAGI. Trimming removed 0 bases at V and 6 bases at J, with 13 bases between. The CDR3 is 15 residues long. CDR3 sequence (DNA): TGTGCCAGCAGTTACTCCCCTCACTCAGGGGATACGCAGTATTTT. It translates to CASSYSPHSGDTQYF.

This chain joins TRBV9 and TRBJ2-3, with D tentatively TRBD2 (6 bases). Germline CDR1 SGDLS, CDR2 YYNGEE. The CDR3 has 17 amino acids. Trimming cost V 5 bases and J 1 base, with 20 bases left between them. CDR3 DNA sequence: TGTGCCAGCAGTGACCCCCAGGTGGAGGGGCGCACAGATACGCAGTATTTT. This translates into CASSDPQVEGRTDTQYF.

V and J are TRBV6-4 and TRBJ1-2, with D possibly TRBD1 on 5 matching bases. The V and J ends lost 10 bases and 5 bases respectively, with 14 bases between them. The germline gives CDR1 MRHNA, CDR2 SNTAGT. The length of the CDR3 is 12 residues. The CDR3: CATLIRGYGYTF. The CDR3 DNA is TGTGCCACCCTAATTAGGGGTTATGGCTACACCTTC.

The chain combines TRBV5-4 with TRBJ1-6; D remains unclear. V was trimmed by 0 bases and J by 0 bases, leaving 10 bases between them. In germline, CDR1 is SGHNT, CDR2 YYREEE (reference sequence). The CDR3 loop spans 17 amino acids. CDR3 coding DNA: TGTGCCAGCAGCTTGGGGACGGACTACTCCTATAATTCACCCCTCCACTTT. It specifies CASSLGTDYSYNSPLHF.

This chain joins TRBV10-3 and TRBJ2-4; perhaps TRBD2 as D (7 bases). Looked up from germline, CDR1 is ENHRY and CDR2 is SYGVKD. The V and J ends lost 3 bases and 0 bases respectively, with 9 bases between them. The CDR3 totals 15 residues. CDR3 sequence reads: CAISEGGAAKNIQYF. CDR3 sequence (DNA): TGTGCCATCAGTGAAGGGGGGGCAGCCAAAAACATTCAGTACTTC.

This clone came up once. The chain employs TRBV6-4 and TRBJ2-5; D possibly corresponds to TRBD2 (7 bases). This CDR3 is built from 13 residues. V was clipped by 6 bases and J by 4 bases, with 12 bases between them. Germline V gives CDR1 MRHNA, CDR2 SNTAGT. The CDR3 spells CASSRGGGETQYF. CDR3 nucleotide sequence: TGTGCCAGCAGCCGCGGGGGCGGAGAGACCCAGTACTTC.

The V and J genes are TRBV4-1 and TRBJ1-5; D unclear. The CDR3 is 16 residues long. Per the germline V gene, CDR1 is MGHRA and CDR2 is YSYEKL. Deletions cut 1 base from V and 5 bases from J, with 15 bases between. CDR3 nucleotides: TGCGCCAGCAGCCAAGCCGCCTCAGGCAACTATCAGCCCCAGCATTTT. Encoded protein: CASSQAASGNYQPQHF.

This chain uses TRBV2 with TRBJ1-2; D is perhaps TRBD1 (5 bases). Germline V lookup: CDR1 SNHLY, CDR2 FYNNEI. CDR3 size: 14 residues. V lost 7 bases, J lost 0 bases, and 12 bases lay in between. CDR3 protein: CASTPGLANYGYTF. As DNA, the CDR3 is TGTGCCAGCACACCAGGGTTAGCTAACTATGGCTACACCTTC.

This clone is a singleton in its sample. The chain recombines TRBV29-1 with TRBJ1-1; D not resolved. V was clipped by 6 bases and J by 2 bases, with 13 bases between them. This CDR3 has 13 amino acids. CDR1 and CDR2 (germline): SQVTM, ANQGSEA. Written as DNA, the CDR3 is TGCAGCGTGATCCCGGGTGGAAACACTGAAGCTTTCTTT. It yields the protein CSVIPGGNTEAFF.

This chain joins TRBV28 and TRBJ2-5; TRBD1 might be the D (6 bases). This CDR3 is 14 amino acids long. V lost 1 base to trimming and J lost 4 bases, with 10 bases between them. Germline lookup yields CDR1 MDHEN and CDR2 SYDVKM. The CDR3 loop is CASSLYRAPETQYF. In nucleotides, the CDR3 is TGTGCCAGCAGTTTATACAGGGCCCCAGAGACCCAGTACTTC.